The sequence of this TCR beta chain was determined in a study of blood T cell repertoires in COVID-19. Across the whole study: Whether acute or convalescent, the COVID-19 samples came from the United States, Italy and Spain. T cells, B-cell-depleted T cells, or PBMCs provided the cDNA or gDNA that served as material.

Original data processing: Reference gene primer amplification gave estimated nucleated cell counts. Sequenced by immunoSEQ multiplex PCR; TCRdb stores in-frame clones only, minus some. V, J and clone size derive from that table, while D and trimming were established from the DNA sequence. The data show some 150,000 clones, with 91% seen just once and 0.5% to 0.55% held by the top ten. The V and J ends lost 4 bases and 8 bases respectively, with 7 bases between them. The CDR3 sequence is 12 residues long. Germline V gene sequence: CDR1 SGHRS, CDR2 YFSETQ. The sequencing input was peripheral blood. The chain employs TRBV5-1 and TRBJ2-6; unclear D gene. The clonotype comes from a man in his forties or fifties with acute or convalescent COVID-19. CDR3 in DNA: TGCGCCAGCAGCCCTACGACCAACGTCCTGACTTTC. This codes for CASSPTTNVLTF. The complete variable domain, with remaining parts taken from reference TRBV5-1 and TRBJ2-6, reads KAGVTQTPRYLIKTRGQQVTLSCSPISGHRSVSWYQQTPGQGLQFLFEYFSETQRNKGNFPGRFSGRQFSNSRSEMNVSTLELGDSALYLCASSPTTNVLTFGAGSRLTVL.